Detailed here is one T cell receptor (beta chain). Its antigen remains unidentified. Method: immunoSEQ multiplex PCR; TCRdb's copy keeps in-frame clones and lacks some. The table records some 90,000 clones, approximately 90% of them present only once. This record comes from a study of graft-versus-host responses after intestinal transplantation. Study findings and constraints: Circulating GvH clone levels at their peak were associated with HvG declines (early post-transplant).

With 3 bases removed from V and 3 bases from J, the gap between germline ends came to 18 bases. CDR3 length equals 18 residues. CDR1 and CDR2 from the germline V gene are SEHNR and FQNEAQ (reference sequence). This material consisted of unstimulated CD8+ T cells sorted from spleen or lymph node cells, taken before transplant. V and J are TRBV7-9 and TRBJ1-6; the D is unclear. This sequence originates from a human donor who was the organ donor for an intestinal transplant. The CDR3 DNA sequence: TGTGCCAGCAGCTTGCCACCGGGTCAAAACCTCTATAATTCACCCCTCCACTTT. It yields the protein CASSLPPGQNLYNSPLHF.